The rows below give T cell receptor beta chains drawn from one sample of a study of blood T cell repertoires in COVID-19. Clones were sequenced by immunoSEQ multiplex PCR, and TCRdb holds only the in-frame ones, with some missing. The profile shows under 350,000 clones, 86% of them singletons. Material: PBMCs or T cells enriched from blood (not recorded which). The source is a woman between 18 and 29 years old who had recovered from COVID-19. Each CDR3 is given with its conserved first and last residue. The D gene is left open where the match is weak. Where a row states a size, it is once, few, many or the class of an expanded clone; other rows omit it.

j_call: TRBJ1-4; d_call: NA; v_call: TRBV13; clone_size: few; cdr3_length: 17; cdr3_aa: CASSPPYVGLTNEKLFF; cdr3_nt: TGTGCCAGCAGTCCACCATACGTGGGACTCACTAATGAAAAACTGTTTTTT
j_call: TRBJ2-5; d_call: TRBD1; v_call: TRBV9; clone_size: NA; cdr3_length: 16; cdr3_aa: CASSVGQGRGQETQYF; cdr3_nt: TGTGCCAGCAGCGTCGGACAGGGAAGGGGTCAAGAGACCCAGTACTTC
j_call: TRBJ2-1; d_call: NA; v_call: TRBV7-2; clone_size: NA; cdr3_length: 16; cdr3_aa: CASSSTSGQLYNEQFF; cdr3_nt: TGTGCCAGCAGTTCTACCAGCGGACAGCTTTACAATGAGCAGTTCTTC
j_call: TRBJ1-1; d_call: NA; v_call: TRBV4-1; clone_size: NA; cdr3_length: 14; cdr3_aa: CASSIGGGNTEAFF; cdr3_nt: TGCGCCAGCAGCATAGGAGGAGGGAACACTGAAGCTTTCTTT
j_call: TRBJ1-2; d_call: NA; v_call: TRBV7-9; clone_size: NA; cdr3_length: 11; cdr3_aa: CASTLRGGYTF; cdr3_nt: TGTGCCAGCACCCTTAGGGGTGGCTACACCTTC
j_call: TRBJ1-2; d_call: TRBD1; v_call: TRBV9; clone_size: NA; cdr3_length: 16; cdr3_aa: CASSVVPRQGESGYTF; cdr3_nt: TGTGCCAGCAGCGTAGTCCCTAGACAGGGAGAAAGCGGCTACACCTTC
j_call: TRBJ1-5; d_call: NA; v_call: TRBV27; clone_size: NA; cdr3_length: 15; cdr3_aa: CASSPTPGSNQPQHF; cdr3_nt: TGTGCCAGCAGTCCTACCCCCGGGAGCAATCAGCCCCAGCATTTT
j_call: TRBJ1-3; d_call: NA; v_call: TRBV5-3; clone_size: NA; cdr3_length: 15; cdr3_aa: CARSTRAHSGNTIYF; cdr3_nt: TGTGCCAGAAGCACCAGGGCCCACTCTGGAAACACCATATATTTT
j_call: TRBJ2-5; d_call: NA; v_call: TRBV11-2; clone_size: NA; cdr3_length: 14; cdr3_aa: CASSPRTGSETQYF; cdr3_nt: TGTGCCAGCAGCCCGAGAACAGGGAGCGAGACCCAGTACTTC
j_call: TRBJ1-1; d_call: NA; v_call: TRBV5-6; clone_size: NA; cdr3_length: 13; cdr3_aa: CASSYLTNTEAFF; cdr3_nt: TGTGCCAGCAGCTACTTAACGAACACTGAAGCTTTCTTT
j_call: TRBJ2-6; d_call: NA; v_call: TRBV27; clone_size: NA; cdr3_length: 18; cdr3_aa: CASSLGQSLSSGANVLTF; cdr3_nt: TGTGCCAGCAGTCTAGGACAAAGCCTCAGCTCTGGGGCCAACGTCCTGACTTTC
j_call: TRBJ2-1; d_call: TRBD2; v_call: TRBV10-2; clone_size: NA; cdr3_length: 16; cdr3_aa: CASRGTSGSFYNEQFF; cdr3_nt: TGCGCCAGCAGGGGGACTAGCGGGAGTTTCTACAATGAGCAGTTCTTC
j_call: TRBJ2-7; d_call: TRBD2; v_call: TRBV7-6; clone_size: NA; cdr3_length: 16; cdr3_aa: CARSQRGLAGDYEQYF; cdr3_nt: TGTGCCAGGTCCCAGCGGGGGCTAGCGGGGGATTACGAGCAGTACTTC